These 7 T cell receptor beta chains came from one sample sequenced in a study of identical twins listed by TCRdb under 2016. Libraries were prepared through 5' RACE. TCRdb names Illumina HiSeq 2000 as the instrument used. TCRdb passed the public sequencing reads through fastp at Q25 and MiXCR, retaining productive beta sequences. When rows share a CDR3 protein, they turn into one entry using the most common DNA and genes. This sample gives approximately 410,000 distinct CDR3 sequences in total; around a sixth of them show up just once. The ten largest clones capture around 12% of the sample. The sample consisted of naive T cells sorted from blood. Explained via the paper, the cell subset or site label denotes: cells isolated with a human naive T-cell isolation kit. The receptors stem from a middle-aged man in good health.

This clonotype was recorded many times. This chain connects TRBV4-3 to TRBJ2-4; D might be TRBD2 (6 bases). CDR3 length: 18 amino acids. V was pared by 4 bases and J by 3 bases, with 22 bases between. Germline V CDR1 and CDR2: LGHNA, YSLEER. The CDR3 is CASSRGRTELGGKNIQYF. The CDR3 coding sequence is TGCGCCAGCAGCCGGGGGAGGACGGAACTCGGGGGCAAAAACATTCAGTACTTC.

There are many counts of this clonotype. The chain joins TRBV4-2 to TRBJ2-2, with 7 bases lining up with TRBD2. Germline CDR1 and CDR2: LGHNA and YNFKEQ. V was clipped by 4 bases and J by 0 bases; unmatched bases: 8. CDR3 length: 17 amino acids. This CDR3 reads CASSLNSLAANTGELFF. CDR3 coding DNA: TGTGCCAGCAGCCTAAACAGCCTAGCGGCGAACACCGGGGAGCTGTTTTTT.

This clonotype showed up many times. This chain links TRBV12-3 or TRBV12-4 with TRBJ2-2, with no clear D. The CDR3 length is 12 residues. Trimming took 6 bases from V and 9 from J, leaving 11 bases between them. CDR3 residues: CASRTPARELFF. CDR3 DNA: TGTGCCAGCAGGACGCCGGCCAGGGAGCTGTTTTTT.

In this sample, this clonotype turned up many times. V usage is TRBV28 and J usage is TRBJ2-1; the match to TRBD2 covers 10 bases. This CDR3 region has 15 residues. J gave up 7 bases and V 1 base, and 4 bases lay outside the gene matches. CDR1 MDHEN and CDR2 SYDVKM come from the germline V gene. DNA of the CDR3: TGTGCCAGCAGTTTATACCTAGCGGGAGTAAATGAGCAGTTCTTC. This encodes CASSLYLAGVNEQFF.

This clonotype was counted at least ten times. This chain uses TRBV20-1 with TRBJ1-5; no firm D call. The CDR3 is 14 residues long. Trimming cost V 6 bases and J 0 bases, with 12 bases left between them. Germline V gene sequence: CDR1 DFQATT, CDR2 SNEGSKA (reference sequence). CDR3 sequence (DNA): TGCAGTGCCGTAGAAGGGAATAGCAATCAGCCCCAGCATTTT. Encoded protein: CSAVEGNSNQPQHF.

This clonotype occurred a few times. The chain recombines TRBV3-1 with TRBJ2-7; TRBD2 agrees at 7 bases. Looked up from germline, CDR1 is LGHDT and CDR2 is YNNKEL (reference sequence). The CDR3 length is 14 residues. With 4 bases clipped from V and 3 bases from J, the junction kept 6 bases outside the gene matches. The DNA of the CDR3 is TGTGCCAGCAGCCGGGGACTATCCGACTACGAGCAGTACTTC. It translates to CASSRGLSDYEQYF.

V and J are TRBV20-1 and TRBJ1-1; perhaps TRBD1 as D (5 bases). Looked up from germline, CDR1 is DFQATT and CDR2 is SNEGSKA (reference sequence). The CDR3 has 17 residues. V shed 1 base and J shed 1 base, with 19 bases lying between them. Here the CDR3 DNA reads TGCAGTGCTAGAGCCCTCCGGGGACGGGGAAAGAACACTGAAGCTTTCTTT. This sequence encodes CSARALRGRGKNTEAFF.